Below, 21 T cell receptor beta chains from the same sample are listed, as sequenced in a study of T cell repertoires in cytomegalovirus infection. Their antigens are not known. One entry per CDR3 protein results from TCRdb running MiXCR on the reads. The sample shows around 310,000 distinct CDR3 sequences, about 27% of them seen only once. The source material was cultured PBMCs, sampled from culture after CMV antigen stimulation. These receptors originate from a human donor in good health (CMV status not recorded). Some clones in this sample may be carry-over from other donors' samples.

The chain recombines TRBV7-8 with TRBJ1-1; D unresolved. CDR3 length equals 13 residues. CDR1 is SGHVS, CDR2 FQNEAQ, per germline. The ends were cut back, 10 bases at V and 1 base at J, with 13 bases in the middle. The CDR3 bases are TGTGCCACCTGGCCCCCAGGGAACACTGAAGCTTTCTTT. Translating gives CATWPPGNTEAFF. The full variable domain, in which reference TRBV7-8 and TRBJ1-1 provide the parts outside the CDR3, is GAGVSQSPRYKVAKRGQDVALRCDPISGHVSLFWYQQALGQGPEFLTYFQNEAQLDKSGLPSDRFFAERPEGSVSTLKIQRTQQEDSAVYLCATWPPGNTEAFFGQGTRLTVV.

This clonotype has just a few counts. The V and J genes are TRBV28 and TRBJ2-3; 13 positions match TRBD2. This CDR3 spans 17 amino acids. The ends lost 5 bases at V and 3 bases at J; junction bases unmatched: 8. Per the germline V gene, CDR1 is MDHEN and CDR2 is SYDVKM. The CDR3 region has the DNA TGTGCCAGCAGTCAACTAGCGGGAGGGCTAAGGACAGATACGCAGTATTTT. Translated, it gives CASSQLAGGLRTDTQYF.

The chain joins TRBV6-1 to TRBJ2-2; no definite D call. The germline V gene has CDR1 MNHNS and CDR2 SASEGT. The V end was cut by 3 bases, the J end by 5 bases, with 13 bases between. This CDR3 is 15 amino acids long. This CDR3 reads CASSDFLMGTGELFF. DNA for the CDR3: TGTGCCAGCAGTGATTTTTTGATGGGAACCGGGGAGCTGTTTTTT.

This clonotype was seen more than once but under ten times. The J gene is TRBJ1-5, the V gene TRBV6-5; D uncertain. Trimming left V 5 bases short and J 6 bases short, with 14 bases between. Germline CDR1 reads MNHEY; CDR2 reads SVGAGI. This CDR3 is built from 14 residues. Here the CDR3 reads CASSERGWSQPQHF. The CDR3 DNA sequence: TGTGCCAGCAGTGAACGAGGATGGAGTCAGCCCCAGCATTTT.

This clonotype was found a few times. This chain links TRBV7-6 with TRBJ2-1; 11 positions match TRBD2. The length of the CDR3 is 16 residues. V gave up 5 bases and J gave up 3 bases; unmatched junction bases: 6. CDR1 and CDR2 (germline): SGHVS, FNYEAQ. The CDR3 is CASSLSGLAVYNEQFF. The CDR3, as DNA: TGTGCCAGCAGCCTCTCGGGACTAGCGGTCTACAATGAGCAGTTCTTC.

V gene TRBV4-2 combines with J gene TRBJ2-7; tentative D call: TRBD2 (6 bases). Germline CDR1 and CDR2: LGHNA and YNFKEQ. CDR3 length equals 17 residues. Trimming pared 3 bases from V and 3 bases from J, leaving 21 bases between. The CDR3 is CASSQDSVGGNLYEQYF. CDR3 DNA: TGTGCCAGCAGCCAGGATAGCGTCGGAGGGAATCTCTACGAGCAGTACTTC.

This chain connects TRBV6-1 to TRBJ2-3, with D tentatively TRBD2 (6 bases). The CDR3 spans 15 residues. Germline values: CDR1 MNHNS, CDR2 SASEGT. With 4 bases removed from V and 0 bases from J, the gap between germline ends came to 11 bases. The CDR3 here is CASSATSQSTDTQYF. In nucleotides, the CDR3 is TGTGCCAGCAGTGCGACTAGTCAGAGCACAGATACGCAGTATTTT.

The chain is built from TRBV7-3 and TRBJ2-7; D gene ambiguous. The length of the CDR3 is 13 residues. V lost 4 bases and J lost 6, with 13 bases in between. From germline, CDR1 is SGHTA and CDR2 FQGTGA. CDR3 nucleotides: TGTGCCAGCAGCTCAGCAAGGGATAGCGAGCAGTACTTC. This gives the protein CASSSARDSEQYF.

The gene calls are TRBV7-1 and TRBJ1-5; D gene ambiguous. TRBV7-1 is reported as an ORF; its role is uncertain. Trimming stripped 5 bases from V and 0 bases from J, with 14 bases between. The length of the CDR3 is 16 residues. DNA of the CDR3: TGTGCCAGCAGCCCCCATTGGGCTCCTAGCAATCAGCCCCAGCATTTT. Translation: CASSPHWAPSNQPQHF.

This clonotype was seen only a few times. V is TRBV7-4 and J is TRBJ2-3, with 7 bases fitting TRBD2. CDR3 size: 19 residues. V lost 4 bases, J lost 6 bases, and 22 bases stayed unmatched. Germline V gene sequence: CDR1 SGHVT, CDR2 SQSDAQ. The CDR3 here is CASSSGLVGTLLRLDTQYF. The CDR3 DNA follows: TGTGCCAGCAGCTCCGGACTAGTGGGGACCCTTTTACGATTGGATACGCAGTATTTT.

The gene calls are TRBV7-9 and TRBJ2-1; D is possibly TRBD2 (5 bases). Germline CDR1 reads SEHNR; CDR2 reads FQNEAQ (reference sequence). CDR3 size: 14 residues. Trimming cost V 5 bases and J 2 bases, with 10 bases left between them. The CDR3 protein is CASSRSGTYNEQFF. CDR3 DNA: TGTGCCAGCAGCCGATCGGGGACCTACAATGAGCAGTTCTTC.

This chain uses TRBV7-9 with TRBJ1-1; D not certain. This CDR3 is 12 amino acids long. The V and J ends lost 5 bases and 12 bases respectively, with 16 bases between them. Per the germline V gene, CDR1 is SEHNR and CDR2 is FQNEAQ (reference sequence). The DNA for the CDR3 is TGTGCCAGCAGCCCTACCGGGCCCACAACTTTCTTT. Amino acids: CASSPTGPTTFF.

The CDR3 sequence is CASSLARQANTGELFF. Here the CDR3 DNA reads TGCGCCAGCAGCCTTGCCCGACAGGCGAACACCGGGGAGCTGTTTTTT. This sequence joins TRBV5-1 and TRBJ2-2; tentative D call: TRBD1 (6 bases). Germline loops: CDR1 SGHRS, CDR2 YFSETQ. This CDR3 region has 16 residues. Trimming removed 4 bases at V and 0 bases at J, with 13 bases between.

Written as DNA, the CDR3 is TGTGCCAGCAGTCCACCACGGGACTGGGATAATTCACCCCTCCACTTT. It is translated as CASSPPRDWDNSPLHF. V and J are TRBV6-5 and TRBJ1-6, with D perhaps matching TRBD1 (5 bases). This CDR3 region has 16 residues. Germline V gene lookup returns CDR1 MNHEY and CDR2 SVGAGI. The V end was cut by 5 bases, the J end by 5 bases, with 16 bases between.

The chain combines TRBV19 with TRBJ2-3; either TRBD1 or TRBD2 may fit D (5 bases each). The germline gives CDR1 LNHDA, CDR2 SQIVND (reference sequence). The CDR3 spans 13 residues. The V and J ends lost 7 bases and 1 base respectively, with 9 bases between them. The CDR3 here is CASKPGRTDTQYF. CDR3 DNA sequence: TGTGCCAGTAAACCGGGGCGCACAGATACGCAGTATTTT.

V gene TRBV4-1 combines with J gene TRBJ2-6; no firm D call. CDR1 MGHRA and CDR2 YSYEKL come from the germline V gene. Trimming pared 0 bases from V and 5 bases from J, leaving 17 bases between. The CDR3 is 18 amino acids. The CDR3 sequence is CASSQDPGSGIRANVLTF. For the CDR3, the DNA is TGCGCCAGCAGCCAAGATCCTGGGTCAGGAATTAGGGCCAACGTCCTGACTTTC.

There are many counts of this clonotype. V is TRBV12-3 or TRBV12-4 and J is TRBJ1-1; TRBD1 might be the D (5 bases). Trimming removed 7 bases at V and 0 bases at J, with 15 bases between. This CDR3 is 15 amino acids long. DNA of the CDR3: TGTGCCAGCACCCTAGGGAGACAGATGAACACTGAAGCTTTCTTT. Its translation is CASTLGRQMNTEAFF.

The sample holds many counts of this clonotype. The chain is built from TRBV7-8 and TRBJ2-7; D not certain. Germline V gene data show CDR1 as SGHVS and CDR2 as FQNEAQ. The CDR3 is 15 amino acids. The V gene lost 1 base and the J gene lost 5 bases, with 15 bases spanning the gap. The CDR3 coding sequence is TGTGCCAGCAGCTTAGTCTCCAGCCAAGGCCACGAGCAGTACTTC. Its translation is CASSLVSSQGHEQYF.

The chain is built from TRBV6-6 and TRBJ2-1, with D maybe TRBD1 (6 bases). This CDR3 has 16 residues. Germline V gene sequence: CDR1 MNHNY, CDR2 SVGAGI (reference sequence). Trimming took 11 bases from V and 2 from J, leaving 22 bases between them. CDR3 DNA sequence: TGTGCCGGTTCTCCGGGACACCCCGCCGCCTACAATGAGCAGTTCTTC. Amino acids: CAGSPGHPAAYNEQFF.

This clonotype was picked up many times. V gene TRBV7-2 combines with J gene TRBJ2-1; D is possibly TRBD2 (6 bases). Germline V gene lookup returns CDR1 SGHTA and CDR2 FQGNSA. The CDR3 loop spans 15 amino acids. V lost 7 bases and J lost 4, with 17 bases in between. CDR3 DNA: TGTGCCAGCATCCGGAGGTGGGGAGGATACAATGAGCAGTTCTTC. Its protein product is CASIRRWGGYNEQFF.

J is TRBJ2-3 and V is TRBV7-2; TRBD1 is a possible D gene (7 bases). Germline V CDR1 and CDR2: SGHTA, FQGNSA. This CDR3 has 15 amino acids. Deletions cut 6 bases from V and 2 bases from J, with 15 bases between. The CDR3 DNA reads TGTGCCAGCAGTTACAGGGGACTGAACACAGATACGCAGTATTTT. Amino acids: CASSYRGLNTDTQYF.